The 27 T cell receptor beta chains below come from one sample, sequenced in a study of T cells in Graves' hyperthyroidism and ophthalmopathy. TCR beta CDR3 regions were amplified from RNA. The TCR CDR3 was amplified in a first-round RT-PCR using the HTBI primer set. TCRdb re-called the multiplex PCR reads with MiXCR, one entry per CDR3 protein. This sample yields about 200,000 distinct CDR3 sequences, of which less than 20% are seen a single time; approximately 56% belongs to the top ten. What was sequenced was blood. These receptors all come from a woman aged 50 to 65 with Graves' hyperthyroidism.

J is TRBJ2-1 and V is TRBV28; D remains ambiguous. Germline CDR1 MDHEN, CDR2 SYDVKM. CDR3 size: 13 residues. V dropped 5 bases and J dropped 5 bases, with 10 bases sitting between them. The CDR3 DNA reads as TGTGCCAGCAGTACTGACTGGGACAATGAGCAGTTCTTC. It is translated as CASSTDWDNEQFF. Full variable domain (remainder filled in from reference TRBV28 and TRBJ2-1): DVKVTQSSRYLVKRTGEKVFLECVQDMDHENMFWYRQDPGLGLRLIYFSYDVKMKEKGDIPEGYSVSREKKERFSLILESASTNQTSMYLCASSTDWDNEQFFGPGTRLTVL.

The table lists this clonotype with many counts. This chain links TRBV10-3 with TRBJ1-1; D perhaps matches TRBD1 (5 bases). V gave up 3 bases and J gave up 1 base, with 12 bases separating them. The CDR3 has 15 amino acids. Germline lookup yields CDR1 ENHRY and CDR2 SYGVKD. CDR3 amino acids: CAISDRERTNTEAFF. Written as DNA, the CDR3 is TGTGCCATCAGTGACAGGGAACGAACGAACACTGAAGCTTTCTTT.

For the CDR3, the DNA is TGTGCCTGGAGTATCTATCTCTACAATGAGCAGTTCTTC. This translates into CAWSIYLYNEQFF. The chain is built from TRBV30 and TRBJ2-1, with unresolved D. Germline V gives CDR1 GTSNPN, CDR2 SVGIG (reference sequence). The CDR3 sequence is 13 residues long. The V end lost 2 bases, the J end lost 3 bases, and 8 bases lay between the germline ends.

This chain joins TRBV10-3 and TRBJ1-6; D remains ambiguous. Trimming took 3 bases from V and 5 from J, leaving 14 bases between them. Looked up from germline, CDR1 is ENHRY and CDR2 is SYGVKD. This CDR3 spans 16 amino acids. The CDR3 sequence: CAISDAGPRNNSPLHF. The CDR3 bases are TGTGCCATCAGTGATGCAGGTCCAAGAAATAATTCACCCCTCCACTTT.

This chain connects TRBV18 to TRBJ2-7; 11 bases fit TRBD2. V shed 6 bases and J 3 bases; nucleotides not matched to a gene: 4. Germline CDR1 reads KGHSH; CDR2 reads LQKENI. The CDR3 has 14 amino acids. As DNA, the CDR3 is TGTGCCAGCTCTCCGACTAGCGGGAACTACGAGCAGTACTTC. It yields the protein CASSPTSGNYEQYF.

This clonotype occurred a few times. The genes are TRBV27 and TRBJ1-1, with D hard to call. Germline CDR1 is MNHEY and CDR2 is SMNVEV (reference sequence). V lost 3 bases and J 3 bases, leaving 20 bases between the germline ends. This CDR3 spans 17 amino acids. In DNA, the CDR3 is TGTGCCAGCAGTTTCTCAGGAACCCATCCTGTGGACACTGAAGCTTTCTTT. Translation: CASSFSGTHPVDTEAFF.

The chain couples TRBV7-9 to TRBJ1-2, with unresolved D. Trimming cost V 1 base and J 4 bases, with 10 bases left between them. CDR3 size: 14 residues. Germline CDR1 is SEHNR and CDR2 is FQNEAQ (reference sequence). CDR3 sequence (DNA): TGTGCCAGCAGCTTAGACAGTTTCAGCTATGGCTACACCTTC. This codes for CASSLDSFSYGYTF. Supplemented by reference TRBV7-9 and TRBJ1-2, the full variable domain reads DTGVSQNPRHKITKRGQNVTFRCDPISEHNRLYWYRQTLGQGPEFLTYFQNEAQLEKSRLLSDRFSAERPKGSFSTLEIQRTEQGDSAMYLCASSLDSFSYGYTFGSGTRLTVV.

This clonotype was detected ten times or more. V and J are TRBV12-3 or TRBV12-4 and TRBJ2-3, with D uncertain. The ends were cut back, 5 bases at V and 2 bases at J, with 17 bases in the middle. CDR3 length: 16 amino acids. CDR3 nucleotide sequence: TGTGCCAGCAGTCCAAGGAAAAATGGGATCACAGATACGCAGTATTTT. Amino acid sequence: CASSPRKNGITDTQYF.

There are a few counts of this clonotype. The DNA for the CDR3 is TGCAGTGCTAGACCTAGGATCCGGGGGACGGGCTATGGCTACACCTTC. Its protein is CSARPRIRGTGYGYTF. This chain links TRBV20-1 with TRBJ1-2, with D possibly matching TRBD1 (5 bases). V shed 2 bases and J shed 4 bases, with 20 bases lying between them. Germline CDR1 DFQATT, CDR2 SNEGSKA (reference sequence). The CDR3 runs 16 residues.

At least ten counts were recorded for this clonotype. This rearrangement joins TRBV6-6 to TRBJ1-2, with no clear D. CDR3 length equals 13 residues. Per the germline V gene, CDR1 is MNHNY and CDR2 is SVGAGI (reference sequence). V was shortened by 2 bases and J by 7 bases, with 11 bases between the two germline ends. The CDR3: CASSYNRWGGYTF. DNA of the CDR3: TGTGCCAGCAGTTACAATCGGTGGGGTGGCTACACCTTC.

This clonotype has at least ten counts. CDR3 in DNA: TGTGCCAGCAGCTTAGAAGGGACTAATGAAAAACTGTTTTTT. It specifies CASSLEGTNEKLFF. The rearrangement joins TRBV11-3 to TRBJ1-4, with D unresolved. The germline V gene encodes CDR1 SGHNT and CDR2 YENEEA. Trimming took off 0 bases at V and 2 bases at J, with 4 bases between the two ends. The CDR3 length is 14 residues. Variable domain in full (rest from reference TRBV11-3 and TRBJ1-4): EAGVVQSPRYKIIEKKQPVAFWCNPISGHNTLYWYLQNLGQGPELLIRYENEEAVDDSQLPKDRFSAERLKGVDSTLKIQPAELGDSAVYLCASSLEGTNEKLFFGSGTQLSVL.

The chain links TRBV10-3 to TRBJ2-1; 8 bases agree with TRBD1. The CDR3 covers 14 residues. CDR1 and CDR2 (germline): ENHRY, SYGVKD. Unmatched junction bases numbered 10, after V lost 6 bases and J lost 9 bases. The CDR3 sequence is CAISRDRRDVEQFF. In DNA, the CDR3 is TGTGCCATCAGCCGGGACAGGAGGGACGTTGAGCAGTTCTTC.

This clonotype was counted ten times or more. The chain carries TRBV6-1 and TRBJ2-5, with D perhaps TRBD2 (6 bases). This CDR3 has 14 residues. CDR1 is MNHNS, CDR2 SASEGT, per germline. V gave up 10 bases and J gave up 5 bases, with 20 bases separating them. CDR3 coding DNA: TGTGCCACCACACGTAGGACTACGGTTGAGACCCAGTACTTC. Translated, it gives CATTRRTTVETQYF.

This clonotype was detected ten times or more. The chain carries TRBV7-2 and TRBJ2-3; a possible D gene is TRBD2 (7 bases). The CDR3 loop spans 20 amino acids. V shed 2 bases and J shed 0 bases, with 24 bases lying between them. Germline V gene lookup returns CDR1 SGHTA and CDR2 FQGNSA. CDR3 in amino acids: CASSLTGGGTLIGSTDTQYF. The CDR3 DNA follows: TGTGCCAGCAGCTTAACGGGGGGAGGGACACTTATTGGCAGCACAGATACGCAGTATTTT.

This clonotype was recorded many times. The V gene is TRBV30, the J gene TRBJ2-7; perhaps D is TRBD1 or TRBD2 (5 bases each). The CDR3 is made up of 13 amino acids. V was trimmed by 1 base and J by 6 bases, leaving 13 bases between them. Germline loops: CDR1 GTSNPN, CDR2 SVGIG (reference sequence). The DNA of the CDR3 is TGTGCCTGGAGTGAGCAACTAGGGGCCGAGCAGTACTTC. This codes for CAWSEQLGAEQYF.

This clonotype was observed at least ten times. The V and J genes are TRBV20-1 and TRBJ1-2, with 7 bases that match TRBD1. There are 14 residues in the CDR3. V gave up 4 bases and J gave up 2 bases; unmatched junction bases: 7. The V gene's germline CDR1 is DFQATT and CDR2 SNEGSKA (reference sequence). CDR3 region: CSAIGTALNYGYTF. The CDR3 DNA follows: TGCAGTGCTATAGGGACAGCTCTGAACTATGGCTACACCTTC.

This clonotype was seen ten or more times. The chain combines TRBV12-3 or TRBV12-4 with TRBJ1-1; D is ambiguous. The CDR3 is 15 residues long. Trimming stripped 2 bases from V and 1 base from J, with 11 bases between. The CDR3 DNA follows: TGTGCCAGCAGTTTAAAAGGACTGCAGAACACTGAAGCTTTCTTT. Encoded protein: CASSLKGLQNTEAFF.

This clonotype was counted at least ten times. The CDR3 DNA follows: TGTGCCAGCCAGTCTAACACCGGGGAGCTGTTTTTT. It yields the protein CASQSNTGELFF. The chain is built from TRBV28 and TRBJ2-2; D is unclear. The CDR3 runs 12 residues. V lost 8 bases and J 2 bases, leaving 6 bases between the germline ends. Germline values: CDR1 MDHEN, CDR2 SYDVKM.

This clonotype was seen ten or more times. This rearrangement joins TRBV7-9 to TRBJ2-7, with 9 bases identical to TRBD1. V shed 6 bases, J shed 0 bases, and the junction held 6 bases outside the gene matches. The CDR3 sequence is 15 residues long. CDR1 and CDR2 (germline): SEHNR, FQNEAQ (reference sequence). The CDR3 coding sequence is TGTGCCAGCAGTCCCGGGACAGGGAGCTCCTACGAGCAGTACTTC. It translates to CASSPGTGSSYEQYF.

This clonotype was detected ten times or more. The rearrangement uses TRBV2 and TRBJ2-7; 9 bases align to TRBD2. CDR3 length equals 13 residues. With 11 bases clipped from V and 8 bases from J, the junction kept 13 bases outside the gene matches. Germline V gene sequence: CDR1 SNHLY, CDR2 FYNNEI. The CDR3 coding sequence is TGTGCCTCTCAGCTACGGCTAGCGGGAAAGCAGTACTTC. Residues: CASQLRLAGKQYF.

The rearrangement links TRBV6-1 to TRBJ1-5, with a possible D match to TRBD1 (5 bases). This CDR3 region has 18 residues. Deletions cut 2 bases from V and 3 bases from J, with 20 bases between. CDR1 is MNHNS, CDR2 SASEGT, per germline. The CDR3 is CASSELKGAGRNNQPQHF. The CDR3, as DNA: TGTGCCAGCAGTGAATTGAAAGGGGCAGGGAGGAACAATCAGCCCCAGCATTTT.

This clonotype was picked up a small number of times. The chain uses TRBV30 and TRBJ2-5; D remains ambiguous. Germline CDR1 and CDR2: GTSNPN and SVGIG (reference sequence). V lost 4 bases and J lost 13, with 16 bases in between. This CDR3 comprises 11 residues. The CDR3 protein is CAWITPSGSYF. The CDR3 DNA is TGTGCCTGGATTACCCCGTCAGGTTCGTACTTC.

The chain links TRBV6-4 to TRBJ2-7, with 8 bases that match TRBD1. Trimming removed 8 bases from V and 3 bases from J; junction bases left unmatched: 18. The CDR3 length is 17 residues. CDR1 is MRHNA, CDR2 SNTAGT, per germline. CDR3 amino acids: CASFTPILQGAVYEQYF. CDR3 DNA sequence: TGTGCCAGCTTCACCCCCATTCTCCAGGGGGCTGTCTACGAGCAGTACTTC.

This chain uses TRBV5-6 with TRBJ1-2; D unclear. From germline, CDR1 is SGHDT and CDR2 YYEEEE. This CDR3 is built from 14 residues. Between the trimmed V and J ends, which lost 0 bases and 1 base, there was a span of 7 bases. Here the CDR3 reads CASSLGGVNYGYTF. CDR3 nucleotide sequence: TGTGCCAGCAGCTTGGGAGGAGTTAACTATGGCTACACCTTC.

This clonotype was seen repeatedly, ten times or more. V is TRBV4-1 and J is TRBJ2-5, with D perhaps assigned TRBD1 or TRBD2 (5 bases each). V was pared by 0 bases and J by 2 bases, with 10 bases between. The CDR3 consists of 15 residues. CDR1 is MGHRA, CDR2 YSYEKL, per germline. Here the CDR3 DNA reads TGCGCCAGCAGCCAAGACGGGGCAGGGCAAGAGACCCAGTACTTC. This translates into CASSQDGAGQETQYF.

The chain combines TRBV5-1 with TRBJ2-7; 8 bases align to TRBD2. Trimming took 0 bases from V and 2 from J; bases not matched to a gene: 7. The CDR3 runs 16 residues. The germline CDR1 and CDR2 sequences are SGHRS and YFSETQ. The CDR3 DNA sequence: TGCGCCAGCAGCTTGGATCCCGCGGGAGGTGCCTACGAGCAGTACTTC. Protein product: CASSLDPAGGAYEQYF.

This clonotype came up many times. The chain employs TRBV18 and TRBJ1-2, with unresolved D. V lost 3 bases and J 2 bases, leaving 7 bases between the germline ends. The CDR3 sequence is 13 residues long. Germline CDR1 and CDR2: KGHSH and LQKENI. This chain's CDR3 is CASSPSGNYGYTF. In DNA, the CDR3 is TGTGCCAGCTCACCTTCCGGGAACTATGGCTACACCTTC.